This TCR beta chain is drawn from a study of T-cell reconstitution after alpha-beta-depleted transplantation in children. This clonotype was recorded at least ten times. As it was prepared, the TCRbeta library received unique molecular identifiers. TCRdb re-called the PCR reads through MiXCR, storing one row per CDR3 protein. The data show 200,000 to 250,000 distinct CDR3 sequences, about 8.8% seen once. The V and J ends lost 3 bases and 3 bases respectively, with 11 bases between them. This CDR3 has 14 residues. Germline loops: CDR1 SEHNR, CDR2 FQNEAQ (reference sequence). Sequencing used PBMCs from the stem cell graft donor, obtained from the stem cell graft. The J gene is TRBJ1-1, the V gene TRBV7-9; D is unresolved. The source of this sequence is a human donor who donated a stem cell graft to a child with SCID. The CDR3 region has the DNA TGTGCCAGCAGCTTGTCCGCTTCGGACACTGAAGCTTTCTTT. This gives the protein CASSLSASDTEAFF.